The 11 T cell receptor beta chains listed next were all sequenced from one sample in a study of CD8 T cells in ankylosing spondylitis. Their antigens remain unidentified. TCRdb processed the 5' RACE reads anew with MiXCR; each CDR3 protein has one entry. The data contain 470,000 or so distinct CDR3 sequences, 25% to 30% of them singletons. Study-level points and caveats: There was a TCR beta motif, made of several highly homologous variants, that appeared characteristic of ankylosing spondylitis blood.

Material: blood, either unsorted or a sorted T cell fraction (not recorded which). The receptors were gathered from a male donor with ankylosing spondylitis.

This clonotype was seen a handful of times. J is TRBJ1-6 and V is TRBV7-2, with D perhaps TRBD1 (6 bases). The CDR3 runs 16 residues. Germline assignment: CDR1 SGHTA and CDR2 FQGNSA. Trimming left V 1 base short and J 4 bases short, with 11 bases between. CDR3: CASSLGRTDYNSPLHF. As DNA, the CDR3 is TGTGCCAGCAGCTTAGGTCGGACAGATTATAATTCACCCCTCCACTTT.

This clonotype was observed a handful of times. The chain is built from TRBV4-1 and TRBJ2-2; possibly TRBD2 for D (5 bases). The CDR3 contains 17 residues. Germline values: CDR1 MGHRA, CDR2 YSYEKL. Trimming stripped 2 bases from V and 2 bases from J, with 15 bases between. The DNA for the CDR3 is TGCGCCAGCAGCCAACCCCCGGGGAGCAGCAACACCGGGGAGCTGTTTTTT. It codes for CASSQPPGSSNTGELFF.

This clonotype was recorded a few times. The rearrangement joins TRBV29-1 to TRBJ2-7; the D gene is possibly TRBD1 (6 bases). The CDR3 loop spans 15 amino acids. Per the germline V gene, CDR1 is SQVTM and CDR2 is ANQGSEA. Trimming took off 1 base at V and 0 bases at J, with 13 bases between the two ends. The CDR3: CSVEGIGGSSYEQYF. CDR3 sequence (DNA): TGCAGCGTTGAAGGGATTGGGGGCAGCTCCTACGAGCAGTACTTC.

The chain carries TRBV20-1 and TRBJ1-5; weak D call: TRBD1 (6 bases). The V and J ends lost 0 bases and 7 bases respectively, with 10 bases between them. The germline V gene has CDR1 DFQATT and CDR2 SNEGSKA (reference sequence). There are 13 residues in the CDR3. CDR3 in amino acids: CSARDRGQQPQHF. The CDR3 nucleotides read TGCAGTGCTAGAGACAGGGGCCAACAGCCCCAGCATTTT.

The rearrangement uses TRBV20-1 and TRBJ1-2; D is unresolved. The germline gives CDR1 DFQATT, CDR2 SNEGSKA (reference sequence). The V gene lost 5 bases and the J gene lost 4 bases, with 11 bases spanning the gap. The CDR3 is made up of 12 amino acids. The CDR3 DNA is TGCAGTGCTCCCGGGCCTAGCTATGGCTACACCTTC. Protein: CSAPGPSYGYTF.

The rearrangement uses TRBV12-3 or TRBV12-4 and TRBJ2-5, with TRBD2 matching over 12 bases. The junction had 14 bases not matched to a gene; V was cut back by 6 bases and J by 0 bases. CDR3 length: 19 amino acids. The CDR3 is CASREQRTSGNPNQETQYF. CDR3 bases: TGTGCCAGCAGGGAACAACGGACTAGCGGGAACCCAAACCAAGAGACCCAGTACTTC.

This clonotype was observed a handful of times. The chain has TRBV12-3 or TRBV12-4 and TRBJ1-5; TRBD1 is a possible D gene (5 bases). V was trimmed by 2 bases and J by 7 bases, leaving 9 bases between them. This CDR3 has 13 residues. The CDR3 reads CASSLTQVQPQHF. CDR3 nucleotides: TGTGCCAGCAGTTTAACACAGGTCCAGCCCCAGCATTTT.

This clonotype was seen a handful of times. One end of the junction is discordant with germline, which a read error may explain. The DNA for the CDR3 is TGTGCCAGCGGCTTACGACCGGCGGTCACTGAAGCTTTCTTT. Its protein product is CASGLRPAVTEAFF. The chain has TRBV5-5 and TRBJ1-1, with no clear D. Looked up from germline, CDR1 is SGHKS and CDR2 is YYEKEE (reference sequence). This CDR3 has 14 amino acids.

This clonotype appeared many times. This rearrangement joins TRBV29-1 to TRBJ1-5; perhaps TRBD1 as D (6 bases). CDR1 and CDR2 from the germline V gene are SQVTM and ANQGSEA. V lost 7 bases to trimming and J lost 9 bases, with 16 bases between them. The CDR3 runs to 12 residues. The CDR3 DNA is TGCAGCGCCGAGGACAGTCACGGGCCCCAGCATTTT. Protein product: CSAEDSHGPQHF.

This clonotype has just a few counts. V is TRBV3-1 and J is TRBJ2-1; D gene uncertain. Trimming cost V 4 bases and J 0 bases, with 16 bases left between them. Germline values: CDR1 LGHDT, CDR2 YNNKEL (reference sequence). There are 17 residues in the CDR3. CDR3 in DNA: TGTGCCAGCAGCCTGTCCCTGACCCTCAGCTCCTACAATGAGCAGTTCTTC. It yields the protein CASSLSLTLSSYNEQFF.

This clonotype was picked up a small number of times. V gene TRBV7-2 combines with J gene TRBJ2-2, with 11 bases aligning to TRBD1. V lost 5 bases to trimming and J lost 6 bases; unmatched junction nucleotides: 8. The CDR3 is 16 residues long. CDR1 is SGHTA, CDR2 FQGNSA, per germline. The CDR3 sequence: CASSRWTGGYAGELFF. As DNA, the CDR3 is TGTGCCAGCAGCCGGTGGACAGGGGGCTATGCCGGGGAGCTGTTTTTT.